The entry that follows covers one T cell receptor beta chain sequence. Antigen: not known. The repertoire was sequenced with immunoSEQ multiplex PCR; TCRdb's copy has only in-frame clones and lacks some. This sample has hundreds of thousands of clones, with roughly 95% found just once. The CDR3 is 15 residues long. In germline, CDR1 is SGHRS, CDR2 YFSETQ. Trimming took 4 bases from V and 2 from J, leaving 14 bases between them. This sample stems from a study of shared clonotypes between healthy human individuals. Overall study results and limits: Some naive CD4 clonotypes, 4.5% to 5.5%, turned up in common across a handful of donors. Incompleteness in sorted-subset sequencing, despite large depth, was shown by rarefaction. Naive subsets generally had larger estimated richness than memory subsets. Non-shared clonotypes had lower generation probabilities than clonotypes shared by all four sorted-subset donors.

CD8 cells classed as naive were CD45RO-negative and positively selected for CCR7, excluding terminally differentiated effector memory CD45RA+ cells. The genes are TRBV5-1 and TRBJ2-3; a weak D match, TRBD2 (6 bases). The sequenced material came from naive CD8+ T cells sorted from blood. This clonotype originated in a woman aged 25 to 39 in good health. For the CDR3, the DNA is TGCGCCAGCAGCCAGACAAGGGAGGTCACAGATACGCAGTATTTT. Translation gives CASSQTREVTDTQYF.